This T cell receptor (beta chain) was identified during a study of cytomegalovirus exposure and HLA in healthy donors. Amplification used 60 Vbeta primers and 13 Jbeta primers. The table came from immunoSEQ multiplex PCR; TCRdb's copy has only in-frame clones and leaves some out. The sample includes about 120,000 clones. The germline CDR1 and CDR2 sequences are GTSNPN and SVGIG (reference sequence). The CDR3 consists of 16 residues. The trim removed 0 bases at V and 6 bases at J, leaving 6 bases unmatched. Sequenced material: PBMCs. This sequence originates from a man younger than 35 in good health and CMV-seronegative. This sequence joins TRBV30 and TRBJ2-4; 12 nucleotides agree with TRBD2. CDR3 sequence: CAWSVGLAGRRNIQYF. Here the CDR3 DNA reads TGTGCCTGGAGTGTAGGACTAGCGGGGAGGCGAAACATTCAGTACTTC.